What follows are 9 T cell receptor beta chains derived from one specimen sequenced in a study of blood T cell repertoires in COVID-19 (TCRdb year 2020). To prepare the library, the immunoSEQ multiplex PCR assay was applied. In TCRdb, the immuneACCESS table is reduced to in-frame sequences with V and J assigned. These tables do not hold every clone; where another copy was compared, an unresolved V gene accounts for under half, and the others remain unexplained. The sample data list 180,000 or so clones, and just under 80% of these were observed just once. 2.5% to 3% of the sample belongs to the ten largest clones. Sequencing used peripheral blood. The receptors shown here come from an elderly woman with active or convalescent COVID-19.

This clone was counted a single time. This chain joins TRBV6-1 and TRBJ1-4; tentatively, D is TRBD1 (6 bases). CDR1 and CDR2 from the germline V gene are MNHNS and SASEGT. The CDR3 covers 16 residues. Trimming cost V 3 bases and J 0 bases, with 11 bases left between them. CDR3 sequence: CASSEGTRTTNEKLFF. The CDR3 region has the DNA TGTGCCAGCAGTGAGGGGACACGTACAACTAATGAAAAACTGTTTTTT.

The chain couples TRBV13 to TRBJ2-5, with TRBD2 as a possible D gene (7 bases). V lost 4 bases and J lost 2, with 11 bases in between. This CDR3 region has 14 residues. The germline V gene encodes CDR1 PRHDT and CDR2 FYEKMQ (reference sequence). This CDR3 reads CASSSRGAQETQYF. Here the CDR3 DNA reads TGTGCCAGCAGCTCCCGGGGGGCTCAAGAGACCCAGTACTTC.

The DNA of the CDR3 is TGTGCCAGCAGCGCGGTGACAGGACAGGACATCAATGAGCAGTTCTTC. The encoded protein is CASSAVTGQDINEQFF. The rearrangement links TRBV9 to TRBJ2-1; 7 bases align to TRBD1. The germline V gene encodes CDR1 SGDLS and CDR2 YYNGEE. V trimming: 3 bases; J trimming: 6 bases; junction bases outside the gene matches: 12. The CDR3 contains 16 residues.

V gene TRBV5-1 combines with J gene TRBJ2-5; perhaps TRBD2 as D (6 bases). Germline-derived CDR1 and CDR2 are SGHRS and YFSETQ. Trimming took 3 bases from V and 9 from J, leaving 21 bases between them. The CDR3 contains 15 residues. CDR3 DNA sequence: TGCGCCAGCAGCTCAGAGACCGGGACTGCCATGCCCCAGTACTTC. Amino acid sequence: CASSSETGTAMPQYF.

The genes are TRBV19 and TRBJ2-2; 9 bases are shared with TRBD2. Looked up from germline, CDR1 is LNHDA and CDR2 is SQIVND (reference sequence). The CDR3 covers 17 residues. V lost 4 bases and J lost 4; bases outside the gene matches: 10. DNA for the CDR3: TGTGCCAGTAGTACCTTGTTGGGACTAGCTGGCACCGGGGAGCTGTTTTTT. As protein: CASSTLLGLAGTGELFF.

The V gene is TRBV3-1 (or the pseudogene TRBV3-2), the J gene TRBJ2-7; possible D gene TRBD2, 6 bases. CDR3 length: 14 residues. The germline gives CDR1 LGHDT, CDR2 YNNKEL (reference sequence). V was cut by 8 bases and J by 0 bases, with 14 bases left in between. CDR3: CASGRGTSSYEQYF. CDR3 nucleotides: TGTGCCAGCGGGCGCGGGACGAGCTCCTACGAGCAGTACTTC.

CDR3 coding DNA: TGTGCCACCAGCACTAGCGGGGGGGTATACAATGAGCAGTTCTTC. Translating gives CATSTSGGVYNEQFF. The chain is built from TRBV15 and TRBJ2-1; 12 positions agree with TRBD2. The CDR3 has 15 amino acids. CDR1 is LNHNV and CDR2 is YYDKDF in the germline V gene (reference sequence). The V gene end was trimmed by 4 bases and the J gene end by 4 bases; junction bases not matched to a gene: 2.

This clone showed up many times. The CDR3 protein is CASSLTTTLAYGYTF. The CDR3, as DNA: TGTGCCAGCAGCCTTACAACAACCCTAGCCTATGGCTACACCTTC. The rearrangement links TRBV3-1 (or the pseudogene TRBV3-2) to TRBJ1-2; D is ambiguous. The V end was cut by 4 bases, the J end by 4 bases, with 16 bases between. This CDR3 has 15 amino acids. Germline lookup yields CDR1 LGHDT and CDR2 YNNKEL (reference sequence).

The chain couples TRBV29-1 to TRBJ2-7; 9 positions match TRBD1. This CDR3 spans 14 amino acids. J lost 6 bases, V lost 6 bases, and 12 bases had no gene match. The V gene's germline CDR1 is SQVTM and CDR2 ANQGSEA. The CDR3 bases are TGCAGCGTGGCCGAACAGGGGGCGCTTGGCGAGCAGTACTTC. This sequence encodes CSVAEQGALGEQYF.